Below, 18 T cell receptor beta chains from the same sample are listed, as sequenced in a study of CD8 T cells in Susac syndrome. After extraction with the RNeasy kit, 0.5 to 1 ug of the RNA was reverse transcribed using random hexamers. TCRdb reanalysed the immunoSEQ multiplex PCR reads using MiXCR and keeps one entry per CDR3 protein. Of about 130,000 distinct CDR3 sequences in the sample, approximately 79% were seen once. Sequencing used CD8+ T cells from PBMCs. These receptors all come from a human donor with multiple sclerosis.

V is TRBV7-9 and J is TRBJ2-3; D is possibly TRBD1 (5 bases). CDR1 SEHNR and CDR2 FQNEAQ come from the germline V gene (reference sequence). V shed 3 bases and J shed 0 bases, with 13 bases lying between them. This CDR3 is 16 amino acids long. CDR3 sequence: CASSFIKGPSTDTQYF. The CDR3 DNA is TGTGCCAGCAGCTTTATAAAGGGGCCCAGCACAGATACGCAGTATTTT.

V is TRBV15 and J is TRBJ2-5; no clear D. Germline V gives CDR1 LNHNV, CDR2 YYDKDF (reference sequence). Trimming removed 0 bases at V and 5 bases at J, with 4 bases between. There are 12 residues in the CDR3. CDR3 sequence: CATSRDRETQYF. CDR3 nucleotides: TGTGCCACCAGCAGAGATCGGGAGACCCAGTACTTC. Supplemented by reference TRBV15 and TRBJ2-5, the full variable domain reads DAMVIQNPRYQVTQFGKPVTLSCSQTLNHNVMYWYQQKSSQAPKLLFHYYDKDFNNEADTPDNFQSRRPNTSFCFLDIRSPGLGDTAMYLCATSRDRETQYFGPGTRLLVL.

V gene TRBV7-3 combines with J gene TRBJ1-1, with TRBD1 matching over 7 bases. Germline V lookup: CDR1 SGHTA, CDR2 FQGTGA. The CDR3 is made up of 15 amino acids. V trimming: 10 bases; J trimming: 1 base; junction bases outside the gene matches: 12. The CDR3 DNA sequence: TGTGCCACCGTAGCACTAGGGGGCCCGAACACTGAAGCTTTCTTT. Translation: CATVALGGPNTEAFF.

The CDR3 DNA reads as TGTGCCAGCAGCTCCTCTAGCAATCAGCCCCAGCATTTT. Its protein product is CASSSSSNQPQHF. J is TRBJ1-5 and V is TRBV12-3 or TRBV12-4; D not certain. V lost 6 bases, J lost 0 bases, and 6 bases lay in between. This CDR3 has 13 residues.

The chain couples TRBV15 to TRBJ2-2; tentatively, D is TRBD2 (5 bases). V was cut by 1 base and J by 1 base, with 10 bases left in between. This CDR3 is built from 16 residues. From germline, CDR1 is LNHNV and CDR2 YYDKDF (reference sequence). CDR3 DNA: TGTGCCACCAGCAGAGGACGTGAGGGGAACACCGGGGAGCTGTTTTTT. Translation: CATSRGREGNTGELFF.

This clonotype was seen once. The V call is TRBV28, the J call TRBJ2-5; D tentatively reads TRBD1 or TRBD2 (5 bases each). The CDR3 has 15 amino acids. Trimming left V 5 bases short and J 3 bases short, with 16 bases between. Germline assignment: CDR1 MDHEN and CDR2 SYDVKM. In DNA form, the CDR3 reads TGTGCCAGCAGTGATATCTTGGGACCAGAAGAGACCCAGTACTTC. Amino acids: CASSDILGPEETQYF. The variable domain in full, completed from reference TRBV28 and TRBJ2-5, reads DVKVTQSSRYLVKRTGEKVFLECVQDMDHENMFWYRQDPGLGLRLIYFSYDVKMKEKGDIPEGYSVSREKKERFSLILESASTNQTSMYLCASSDILGPEETQYFGPGTRLLVL.

The DNA of the CDR3 is TGTGCCAGCTCACCACGCGACAGGGGGTCCTACAATGAGCAGTTCTTC. This gives the protein CASSPRDRGSYNEQFF. V and J are TRBV18 and TRBJ2-1; 9 nucleotides line up with TRBD1. Germline V gene data show CDR1 as KGHSH and CDR2 as LQKENI. The CDR3 has 16 amino acids. V lost 1 base and J lost 1; bases outside the gene matches: 2.

The chain couples TRBV7-2 to TRBJ2-5; D is possibly TRBD2 (5 bases). Germline loops: CDR1 SGHTA, CDR2 FQGNSA. V shed 6 bases and J shed 5 bases, with 13 bases lying between them. The CDR3 totals 13 residues. The DNA of the CDR3 is TGTGCCAGCAGTCTAGCAGGTCCGGAGACCCAGTACTTC. Amino acid sequence: CASSLAGPETQYF. The full variable domain, in which reference TRBV7-2 and TRBJ2-5 provide the parts outside the CDR3, is GAGVSQSPSNKVTEKGKDVELRCDPISGHTALYWYRQSLGQGLEFLIYFQGNSAPDKSGLPSDRFSAERTGGSVSTLTIQRTQQEDSAVYLCASSLAGPETQYFGPGTRLLVL.

The sample holds a few counts of this clonotype. The rearrangement links TRBV11-2 to TRBJ1-5; 11 bases are a match to TRBD1. The junction had 6 bases not matched to a gene; V was cut back by 2 bases and J by 9 bases. The CDR3 runs 15 residues. CDR1 is SGHAT, CDR2 FQNNGV, per germline. Here the CDR3 DNA reads TGTGCCAGCAGCTTACGAACGGACAGGGGGCGGCCCCAGCATTTT. This codes for CASSLRTDRGRPQHF. The whole variable domain, filled in from reference TRBV11-2 and TRBJ1-5, reads EAGVAQSPRYKIIEKRQSVAFWCNPISGHATLYWYQQILGQGPKLLIQFQNNGVVDDSQLPKDRFSAERLKGVDSTLKIQPAKLEDSAVYLCASSLRTDRGRPQHFGDGTRLSIL.

This clonotype has just a few counts. The rearrangement joins TRBV20-1 to TRBJ1-2, with 7 bases fitting TRBD1. Unmatched junction bases numbered 15, after V lost 0 bases and J lost 5 bases. This CDR3 region has 17 residues. Germline loops: CDR1 DFQATT, CDR2 SNEGSKA (reference sequence). The chain's CDR3 is CSARDPGGGPHAYGYTF. For the CDR3, the DNA is TGCAGTGCTAGAGATCCCGGAGGGGGCCCTCACGCATATGGCTACACCTTC.

The V and J genes are TRBV11-2 and TRBJ2-7; 9 nucleotides match TRBD1. CDR1 and CDR2 (germline): SGHAT, FQNNGV. The CDR3 contains 16 residues. The junction had 13 bases not matched to a gene; V was cut back by 5 bases and J by 5 bases. The CDR3 DNA reads TGTGCCAGCAGCACCCTTAGGACAGGGGTAGGCCACGAGCAGTACTTC. Translated, it gives CASSTLRTGVGHEQYF.

V usage is TRBV7-9 and J usage is TRBJ2-3, with D possibly being TRBD1 (6 bases). With 5 bases removed from V and 1 base from J, the gap between germline ends came to 22 bases. The CDR3 runs 18 residues. Germline CDR1 is SEHNR and CDR2 is FQNEAQ (reference sequence). The CDR3 nucleotides are TGTGCCAGCAGCCCAACCCTGGGTGGGGCAGGGGGCACAGATACGCAGTATTTT. Its translation is CASSPTLGGAGGTDTQYF.

The chain has TRBV20-1 and TRBJ1-1; 7 nucleotides agree with TRBD1. Germline values: CDR1 DFQATT, CDR2 SNEGSKA (reference sequence). With V trimmed by 5 bases and J by 0 bases, 6 bases remained unmatched. CDR3 length: 14 amino acids. DNA of the CDR3: TGCAGTGCTTATCAGACAGGGATGAACACTGAAGCTTTCTTT. Translation: CSAYQTGMNTEAFF.

The V gene is TRBV7-9, the J gene TRBJ2-5, with D perhaps assigned TRBD1 or TRBD2 (5 bases each). Per the germline V gene, CDR1 is SEHNR and CDR2 is FQNEAQ (reference sequence). The CDR3 is made up of 16 amino acids. Trimming shortened V by 3 bases and J by 4 bases, and 18 bases separated the two germline ends. The CDR3 DNA reads as TGTGCCAGCAGCTTTATTGGGGGTGAGGTGGGAGAGACCCAGTACTTC. Translating gives CASSFIGGEVGETQYF.

This clonotype was recorded only once. The chain links TRBV5-1 to TRBJ1-4; D is undetermined. Trimming left V 4 bases short and J 0 bases short, with 22 bases between. The germline V gene has CDR1 SGHRS and CDR2 YFSETQ. This CDR3 spans 19 amino acids. DNA for the CDR3: TGCGCCAGCAGCCCGACACAAATCACCCAATTTGCAACTAATGAAAAACTGTTTTTT. It is translated as CASSPTQITQFATNEKLFF.

The chain combines TRBV7-9 with TRBJ2-1, with D perhaps matching TRBD2 (5 bases). V was pared by 0 bases and J by 1 base, with 7 bases between. The germline CDR1 and CDR2 sequences are SEHNR and FQNEAQ (reference sequence). This CDR3 contains 15 residues. CDR3 loop: CASSLARGSYNEQFF. CDR3 in DNA: TGTGCCAGCAGCTTAGCCCGAGGGTCCTACAATGAGCAGTTCTTC.

This clonotype was detected a few times. V usage is TRBV6-1 and J usage is TRBJ1-5; D is unresolved. Trimming removed 2 bases from V and 7 bases from J, with 9 bases in between. CDR3 size: 13 residues. The germline CDR1 and CDR2 sequences are MNHNS and SASEGT. The DNA for the CDR3 is TGTGCCAGCAGTGAAACGAGGAGGCAGCCCCAGCATTTT. This sequence encodes CASSETRRQPQHF.

The V and J genes are TRBV19 and TRBJ2-2; D remains ambiguous. V gave up 7 bases and J gave up 6 bases, with 12 bases separating them. Per germline, CDR1 LNHDA and CDR2 SQIVND (reference sequence). The CDR3 covers 13 residues. CDR3 amino acids: CASNNWGSGELFF. In nucleotides, the CDR3 is TGTGCCAGTAACAACTGGGGATCCGGGGAGCTGTTTTTT.